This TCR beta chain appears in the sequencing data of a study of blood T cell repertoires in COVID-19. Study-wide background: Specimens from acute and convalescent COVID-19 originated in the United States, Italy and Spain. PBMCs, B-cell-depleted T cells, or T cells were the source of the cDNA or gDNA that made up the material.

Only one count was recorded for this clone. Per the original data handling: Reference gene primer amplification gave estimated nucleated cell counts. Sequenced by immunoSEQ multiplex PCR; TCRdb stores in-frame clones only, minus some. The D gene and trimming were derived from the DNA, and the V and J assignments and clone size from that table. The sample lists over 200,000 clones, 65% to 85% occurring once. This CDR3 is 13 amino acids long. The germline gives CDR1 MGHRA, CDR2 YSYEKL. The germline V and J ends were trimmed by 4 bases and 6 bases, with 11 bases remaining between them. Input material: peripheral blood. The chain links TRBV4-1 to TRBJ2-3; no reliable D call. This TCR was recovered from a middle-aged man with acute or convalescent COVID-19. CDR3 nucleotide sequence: TGCGCCAGCAGCCGCAGCCCGGAGGATACGCAGTATTTT. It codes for CASSRSPEDTQYF.